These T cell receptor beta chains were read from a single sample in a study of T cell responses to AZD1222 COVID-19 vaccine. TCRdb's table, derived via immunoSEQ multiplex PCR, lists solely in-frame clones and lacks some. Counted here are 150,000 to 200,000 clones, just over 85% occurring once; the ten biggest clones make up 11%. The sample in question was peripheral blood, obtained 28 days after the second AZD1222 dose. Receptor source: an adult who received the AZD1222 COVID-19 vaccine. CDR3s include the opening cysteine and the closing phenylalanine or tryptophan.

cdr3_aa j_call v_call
CASSPRQGMGTTEAFF TRBJ1-1 TRBV28
CASRDREISPLHF TRBJ1-6 TRBV6-5
CASSIRSQGADGYTF TRBJ1-2 TRBV9
CASSPLWNTEAFF TRBJ1-1 TRBV6-1
CASSPRGDPLNEKLFF TRBJ1-4 TRBV9
CASSPQGPGVSPLHF TRBJ1-6 TRBV3-1/TRBV3-2
CASSQEGKLAGDSSYNEQFF TRBJ2-1 TRBV3-1/TRBV3-2
CASSLTGDNSPLHF TRBJ1-6 TRBV14
CAWSDGGIQYF TRBJ2-4 TRBV30
CASSSGQGLSTDTQYF TRBJ2-3 TRBV11-1
CASSLPLGLAGGNEQFF TRBJ2-1 TRBV7-9
CAWSVGGTDTQYF TRBJ2-3 TRBV30
CASSNPRGCYGYTF TRBJ1-2 TRBV21-1
CASSFLSGDVTQYF TRBJ2-5 TRBV5-5
CASSLGPEQYF TRBJ2-7 TRBV12-3/TRBV12-4
CSVGPAGGRETQYF TRBJ2-5 TRBV29-1
CASSPRGADTQYF TRBJ2-3 TRBV11-2
CASSPDRGYLETQYF TRBJ2-5 TRBV14
CASSTAGPETQYF TRBJ2-5 TRBV6-2/TRBV6-3
CASSLDGITDTQYF TRBJ2-3 TRBV7-9
CASSHNRGTDTQYF TRBJ2-3 TRBV7-2
CASSTRLGSSYNSPLHF TRBJ1-6 TRBV14
CASSRGQGPVANYGYTF TRBJ1-2 TRBV19
CASSYGTLTNEKLFF TRBJ1-4 TRBV6-5
CASSALVSYEQYF TRBJ2-7 TRBV10-1
CASNVGGTEAFF TRBJ1-1 TRBV12-3/TRBV12-4
CASRSSWAGGAEAFF TRBJ1-1 TRBV3-1/TRBV3-2
CASSYNGGAYEQYF TRBJ2-7 TRBV6-2/TRBV6-3
CASSLDGVVNQPQHF TRBJ1-5 TRBV7-9
CASSHQLRGAAEAFF TRBJ1-1 TRBV3-1/TRBV3-2
CASRGETGFSYQPQHF TRBJ1-5 TRBV19
CASGTVYTEAFF TRBJ1-1 TRBV7-9
CASSRSGHDNYGYTF TRBJ1-2 TRBV7-9
CASSLFSPSGNTGELFF TRBJ2-2 TRBV7-3
CASSLTSDEQFF TRBJ2-1 TRBV5-5
CASSLGQGAHGRANVLTF TRBJ2-6 TRBV7-2
CASSQDESGLSGNTIYF TRBJ1-3 TRBV4-3
CATGTGQSRETQYF TRBJ2-5 TRBV24-1